One sample yielded the 7 T cell receptor beta chains listed below, sequenced in a study of cytotoxic CD8 clonotypes in ibrutinib-treated CLL. Repertoires were generated with immunoSEQ multiplex PCR, while TCRdb's copy carries only in-frame clones and drops some. The top ten hold more than 4.5% of the sample, which has some 200,000 clones, around 70% seen once. The sample consisted of PBMCs, taken after 12 months of ibrutinib treatment. Receptor source: a human donor with chronic lymphocytic leukemia.

The J gene is TRBJ2-7, the V gene TRBV18, with D maybe TRBD1 (5 bases). With 1 base removed from V and 0 bases from J, the gap between germline ends came to 7 bases. CDR1 is KGHSH and CDR2 is LQKENI in the germline V gene. The CDR3 extends over 14 amino acids. CDR3 coding DNA: TGTGCCAGCTCACCACGACAGCCCTCCTACGAGCAGTACTTC. Encoded protein: CASSPRQPSYEQYF. The complete variable domain, with remaining parts taken from reference TRBV18 and TRBJ2-7, reads NAGVMQNPRHLVRRRGQEARLRCSPMKGHSHVYWYRQLPEEGLKFMVYLQKENIIDESGMPKERFSAEFPKEGPSILRIQQVVRGDSAAYFCASSPRQPSYEQYFGPGTRLTVT.

V is TRBV27 and J is TRBJ1-2; TRBD1 might be the D (6 bases). Germline V CDR1 and CDR2: MNHEY, SMNVEV (reference sequence). This CDR3 spans 12 amino acids. V was clipped by 5 bases and J by 8 bases, with 12 bases between them. The CDR3 DNA reads TGTGCCAGCAGTGAGGGGGGAGACGGCTACACCTTC. This codes for CASSEGGDGYTF.

This sequence joins TRBV7-2 and TRBJ2-7, with TRBD1 matching 8 bases. The CDR3 is made up of 16 amino acids. The V gene end was trimmed by 4 bases and the J gene end by 5 bases; junction bases not matched to a gene: 13. The germline V gene encodes CDR1 SGHTA and CDR2 FQGNSA. The chain's CDR3 is CASSSSGPTGENEQYF. Here the CDR3 DNA reads TGTGCCAGCAGCTCCTCTGGCCCGACAGGGGAGAACGAGCAGTACTTC.

The V call is TRBV2, the J call TRBJ1-5; 7 bases line up with TRBD1. Germline V gene sequence: CDR1 SNHLY, CDR2 FYNNEI. CDR3 size: 19 residues. V dropped 6 bases and J dropped 2; count of bases not matched to a gene: 19. The CDR3: CASRGGKGASGLGNQPQHF. CDR3 DNA: TGTGCCAGCAGGGGGGGAAAGGGGGCGAGTGGTTTGGGCAATCAGCCCCAGCATTTT. The full variable domain, its missing parts supplied by reference TRBV2 and TRBJ1-5, is EPEVTQTPSHQVTQMGQEVILRCVPISNHLYFYWYRQILGQKVEFLVSFYNNEISEKSEIFDDQFSVERPDGSNFTLKIRSTKLEDSAMYFCASRGGKGASGLGNQPQHFGDGTRLSIL.

The chain uses TRBV10-3 and TRBJ2-1, with a weak D call TRBD1 (5 bases). The CDR3 length is 16 residues. Germline V gene sequence: CDR1 ENHRY, CDR2 SYGVKD. V lost 4 bases to trimming and J lost 5 bases, with 18 bases between them. The CDR3 coding sequence is TGTGCCATCAGTGGGGGTAGGACATCGGTAGACAATGAGCAGTTCTTC. Encoded protein: CAISGGRTSVDNEQFF.

This rearrangement joins TRBV2 to TRBJ2-6; no clear D. Germline V lookup: CDR1 SNHLY, CDR2 FYNNEI. This CDR3 spans 14 amino acids. With 8 bases removed from V and 0 bases from J, the gap between germline ends came to 8 bases. CDR3 sequence reads: CASLAVSGANVLTF. The DNA of the CDR3 is TGTGCCAGCCTTGCTGTCTCTGGGGCCAACGTCCTGACTTTC.

The J gene is TRBJ1-3, the V gene TRBV29-1; tentative D call: TRBD1 (5 bases). The V end lost 3 bases, the J end lost 2 bases, and 11 bases lay between the germline ends. The CDR3 sequence is 14 residues long. Looked up from germline, CDR1 is SQVTM and CDR2 is ANQGSEA. CDR3 region: CSVDREGTGNTIYF. The CDR3 nucleotides are TGCAGCGTTGACAGGGAGGGAACTGGAAACACCATATATTTT.